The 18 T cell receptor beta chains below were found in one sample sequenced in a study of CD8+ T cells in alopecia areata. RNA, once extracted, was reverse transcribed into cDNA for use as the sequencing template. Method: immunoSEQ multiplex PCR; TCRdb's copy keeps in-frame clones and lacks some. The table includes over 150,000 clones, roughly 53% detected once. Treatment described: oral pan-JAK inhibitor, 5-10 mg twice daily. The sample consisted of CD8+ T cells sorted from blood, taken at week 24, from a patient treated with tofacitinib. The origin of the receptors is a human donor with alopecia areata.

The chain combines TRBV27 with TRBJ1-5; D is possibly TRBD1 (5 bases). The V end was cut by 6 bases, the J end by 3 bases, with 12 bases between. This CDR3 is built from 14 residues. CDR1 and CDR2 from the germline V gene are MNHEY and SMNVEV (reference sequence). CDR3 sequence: CASRLRGYNQPQHF. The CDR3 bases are TGTGCCAGCAGACTGAGGGGATACAATCAGCCCCAGCATTTT.

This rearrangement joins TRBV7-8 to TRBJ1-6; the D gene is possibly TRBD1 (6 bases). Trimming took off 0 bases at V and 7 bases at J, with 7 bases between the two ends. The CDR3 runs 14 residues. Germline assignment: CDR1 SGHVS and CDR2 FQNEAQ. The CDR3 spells CASSLAGTNSPLHF. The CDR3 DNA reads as TGTGCCAGCAGCTTAGCGGGGACAAATTCACCCCTCCACTTT.

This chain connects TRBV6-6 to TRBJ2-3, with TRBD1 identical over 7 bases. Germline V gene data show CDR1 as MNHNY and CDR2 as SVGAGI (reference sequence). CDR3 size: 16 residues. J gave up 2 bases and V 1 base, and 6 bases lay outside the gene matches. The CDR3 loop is CASSYYQTGFTDTQYF. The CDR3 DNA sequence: TGTGCCAGCAGTTACTATCAGACAGGGTTCACAGATACGCAGTATTTT.

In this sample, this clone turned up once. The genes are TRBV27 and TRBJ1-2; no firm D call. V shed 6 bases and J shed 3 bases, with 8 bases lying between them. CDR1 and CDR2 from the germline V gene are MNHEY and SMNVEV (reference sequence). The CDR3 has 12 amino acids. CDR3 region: CASRGRDYGYTF. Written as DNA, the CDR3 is TGTGCCAGCAGGGGCCGCGACTATGGCTACACCTTC.

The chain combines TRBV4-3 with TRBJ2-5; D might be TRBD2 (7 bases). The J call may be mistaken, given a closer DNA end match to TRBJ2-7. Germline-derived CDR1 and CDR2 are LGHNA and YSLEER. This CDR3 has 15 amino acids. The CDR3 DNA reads TGCGCCAGCAGCCAAGATTGGGCGGGGGCTGACGAGCAGTACTTC. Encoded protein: CASSQDWAGADEQYF.

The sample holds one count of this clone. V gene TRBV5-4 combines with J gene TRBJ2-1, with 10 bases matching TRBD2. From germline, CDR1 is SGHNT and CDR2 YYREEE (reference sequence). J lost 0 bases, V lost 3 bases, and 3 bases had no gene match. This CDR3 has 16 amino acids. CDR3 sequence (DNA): TGTGCCAGCAGCTCCGCTAGCGGGAGCTCCTACAATGAGCAGTTCTTC. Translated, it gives CASSSASGSSYNEQFF.

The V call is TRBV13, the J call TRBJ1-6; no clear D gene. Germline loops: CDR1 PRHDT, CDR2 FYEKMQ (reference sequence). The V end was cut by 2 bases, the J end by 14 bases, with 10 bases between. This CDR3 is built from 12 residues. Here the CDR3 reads CASSLSAGALHF. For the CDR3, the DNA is TGTGCCAGCAGCTTATCGGCCGGGGCCCTCCACTTT.

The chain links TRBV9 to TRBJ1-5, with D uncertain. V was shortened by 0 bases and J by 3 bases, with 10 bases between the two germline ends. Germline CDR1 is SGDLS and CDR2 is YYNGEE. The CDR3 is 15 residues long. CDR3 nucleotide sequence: TGTGCCAGCAGCGTAGATGGCAACCCCAATCAGCCCCAGCATTTT. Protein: CASSVDGNPNQPQHF. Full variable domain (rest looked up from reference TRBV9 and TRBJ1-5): DSGVTQTPKHLITATGQRVTLRCSPRSGDLSVYWYQQSLDQGLQFLIQYYNGEERAKGNILERFSAQQFPDLHSELNLSSLELGDSALYFCASSVDGNPNQPQHFGDGTRLSIL.

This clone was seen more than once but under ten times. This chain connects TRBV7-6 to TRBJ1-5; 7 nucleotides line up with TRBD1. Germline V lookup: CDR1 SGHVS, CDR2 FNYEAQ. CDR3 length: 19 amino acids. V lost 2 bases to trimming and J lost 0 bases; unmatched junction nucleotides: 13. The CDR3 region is CASSLIGQAKIGSNQPQHF. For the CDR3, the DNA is TGTGCCAGCAGCTTAATAGGACAGGCAAAGATTGGTAGCAATCAGCCCCAGCATTTT.

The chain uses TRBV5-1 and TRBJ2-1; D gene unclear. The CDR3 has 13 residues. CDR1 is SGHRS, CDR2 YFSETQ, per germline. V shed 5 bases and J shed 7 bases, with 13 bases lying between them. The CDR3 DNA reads TGCGCCAGCAGAGATTTCCCCCATAATGAGCAGTTCTTC. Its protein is CASRDFPHNEQFF.

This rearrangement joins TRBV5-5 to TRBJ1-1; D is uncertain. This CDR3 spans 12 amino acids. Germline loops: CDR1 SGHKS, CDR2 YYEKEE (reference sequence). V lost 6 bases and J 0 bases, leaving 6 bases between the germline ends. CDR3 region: CASTLMNTEAFF. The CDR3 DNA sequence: TGTGCCAGCACGCTGATGAACACTGAAGCTTTCTTT.

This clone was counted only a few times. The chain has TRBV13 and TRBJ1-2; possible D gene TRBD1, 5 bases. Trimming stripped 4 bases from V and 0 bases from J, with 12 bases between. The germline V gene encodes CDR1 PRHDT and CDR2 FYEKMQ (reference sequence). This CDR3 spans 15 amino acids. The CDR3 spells CASSSRQLANYGYTF. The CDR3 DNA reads TGTGCCAGCAGCTCCCGACAGTTAGCTAACTATGGCTACACCTTC.

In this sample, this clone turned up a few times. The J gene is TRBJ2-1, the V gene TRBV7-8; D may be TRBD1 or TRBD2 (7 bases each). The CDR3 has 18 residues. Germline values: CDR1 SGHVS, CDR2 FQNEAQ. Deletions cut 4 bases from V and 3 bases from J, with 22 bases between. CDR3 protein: CASSYREETGLSYNEQFF. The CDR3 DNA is TGTGCCAGCAGCTATCGGGAGGAGACAGGGTTGAGCTACAATGAGCAGTTCTTC.

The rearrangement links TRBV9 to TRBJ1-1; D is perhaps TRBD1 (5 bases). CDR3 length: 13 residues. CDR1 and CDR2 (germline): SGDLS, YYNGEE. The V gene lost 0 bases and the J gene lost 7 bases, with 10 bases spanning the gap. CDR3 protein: CASSVGLGDEAFF. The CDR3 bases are TGTGCCAGCAGCGTAGGACTAGGGGATGAAGCTTTCTTT.

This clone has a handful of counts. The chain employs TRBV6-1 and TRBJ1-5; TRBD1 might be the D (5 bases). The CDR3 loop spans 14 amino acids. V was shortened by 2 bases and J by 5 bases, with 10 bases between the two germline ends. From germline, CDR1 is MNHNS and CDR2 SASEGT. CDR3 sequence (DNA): TGTGCCAGCAGTGAACGGGGGGGGGATCAGCCCCAGCATTTT. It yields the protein CASSERGGDQPQHF.

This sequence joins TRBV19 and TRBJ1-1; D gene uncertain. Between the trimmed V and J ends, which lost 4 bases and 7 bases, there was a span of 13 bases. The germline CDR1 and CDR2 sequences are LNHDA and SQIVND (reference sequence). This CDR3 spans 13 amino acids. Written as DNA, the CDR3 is TGTGCCAGTAGTAGAGTTCCGGGCTTTGAAGCTTTCTTT. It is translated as CASSRVPGFEAFF.

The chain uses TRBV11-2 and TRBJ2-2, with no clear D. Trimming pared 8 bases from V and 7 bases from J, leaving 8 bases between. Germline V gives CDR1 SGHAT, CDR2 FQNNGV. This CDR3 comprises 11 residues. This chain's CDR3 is CASGYFGELFF. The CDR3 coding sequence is TGTGCCAGCGGGTACTTCGGGGAGCTGTTTTTT.

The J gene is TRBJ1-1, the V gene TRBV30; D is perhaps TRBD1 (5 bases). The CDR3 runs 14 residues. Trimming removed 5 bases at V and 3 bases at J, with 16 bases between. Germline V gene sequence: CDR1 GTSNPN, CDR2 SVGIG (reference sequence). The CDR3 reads CAWVGPGRDTEAFF. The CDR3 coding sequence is TGTGCCTGGGTAGGCCCAGGGCGGGACACTGAAGCTTTCTTT.